The present T cell receptor beta chain was sequenced within a study of response to subunit inactivated influenza vaccine. A single record per CDR3 protein comes from TCRdb applying MiXCR to the RT-PCR reads. The table records hundreds of thousands of distinct CDR3 sequences, approximately 14% of them present only once. Only a few counts were recorded for this clonotype. This CDR3 has 16 amino acids. Unmatched junction bases numbered 8, after V lost 4 bases and J lost 0 bases. From germline, CDR1 is SGHRS and CDR2 YFSETQ. The source of this sequence is a man in his fifties who received an inactivated influenza vaccine. This sequence joins TRBV5-1 and TRBJ1-1, with 8 bases matching TRBD1. The sequences come from PBMCs from blood, collected about 14 days before vaccination. CDR3 nucleotides: TGCGCCAGCAGCCTCAGGACAGGGACAATGAACACTGAAGCTTTCTTT. It translates to CASSLRTGTMNTEAFF.